The T cell receptor (beta chain) described here comes from a study of control samples from healthy donors and cancer patients (dated by TCRdb to the early 2020s). Note on this clone: Its antigen is still unknown. The record has no base qualities; no much larger clone is one base away.

The junction shows trimming of 3 bases on V and 4 bases on J, plus 7 bases between the germline ends. The CDR3 holds 13 amino acids from the cysteine to the phenylalanine. The sequence is cut down to CDR3 DNA, 39 bases in frame from base 1. The library was prepared using the immunoSEQ multiplex PCR assay. TCRdb mirrors the immuneACCESS table, restricted to in-frame sequences. Some clones are absent from its copies; in checked studies, under half trace to an unresolved V gene, and the reason for the others is unknown. Recorded for this sample are roughly 73,000 clones; around 92% of them occurred a single time. In total, the top ten clones hold approximately 5.8% of the sample.

The sequenced sample was blood. This receptor chain uses TRBV12-3 or TRBV12-4 and TRBJ1-5; there is no confident call for the D gene. The receptor was derived from a woman aged 60-75 years in good health. The encoded CDR3 is CASSFTRNQPQHF. The DNA is as follows: TGTGCCAGCAGTTTTACTCGGAATCAGCCCCAGCATTTT.